One and the same sample provided the 22 T cell receptor beta chains below, sequenced in a study of T cell changes during pregnancy in multiple sclerosis. The protocol was immunoSEQ multiplex PCR, while the TCRdb copy is restricted to in-frame clones and leaves out a portion. This table holds about 110,000 clones, about 90% found once. The specimen comprised peripheral blood, sampled before pregnancy. These receptors were collected from a female donor with multiple sclerosis, enrolled in a pregnancy study.

The chain couples TRBV7-8 to TRBJ2-7; the match to TRBD1 covers 7 bases. Germline-derived CDR1 and CDR2 are SGHVS and FQNEAQ. The ends lost 4 bases at V and 1 base at J; junction bases unmatched: 4. CDR3 length: 14 residues. CDR3 sequence reads: CASSSRTGSYEQYF. The CDR3 bases are TGTGCCAGCAGCTCGAGGACAGGATCCTACGAGCAGTACTTC.

The chain is built from TRBV5-3 and TRBJ2-2; weak D call: TRBD1 (5 bases). TRBV5-3 is filed as an ORF, its function uncertain. V was trimmed by 5 bases and J by 10 bases, leaving 24 bases between them. This CDR3 spans 16 amino acids. The CDR3 DNA reads TGTGCCAGAAGTCCCAACAAGGGCAGGGTAAACTCGGAGCTGTTTTTT. It translates to CARSPNKGRVNSELFF.

The V call is TRBV6-4, the J call TRBJ2-6, with no clear D. CDR3 length: 9 residues. V was cut by 9 bases and J by 13 bases, with 7 bases left in between. Germline V CDR1 and CDR2: MRHNA, SNTAGT. In nucleotides, the CDR3 is TGTGCCAGTCCGAGGGTCCTGACTTTC. Protein product: CASPRVLTF.

The CDR3 DNA is TGTGCCAGCAGCAAACAGGGTGGTGGCACTGAAGCTTTCTTT. Protein sequence: CASSKQGGGTEAFF. The chain is built from TRBV7-2 and TRBJ1-1; TRBD1 might be the D (6 bases). Trimming removed 5 bases at V and 4 bases at J, with 14 bases between. The CDR3 sequence is 14 residues long. The germline CDR1 and CDR2 sequences are SGHTA and FQGNSA.

The chain recombines TRBV10-3 with TRBJ2-1; tentatively, D is TRBD2 (5 bases). CDR3 size: 13 residues. In germline, CDR1 is ENHRY, CDR2 SYGVKD. Trimming shortened V by 0 bases and J by 8 bases, and 8 bases separated the two germline ends. Written as DNA, the CDR3 is TGTGCCATCAGTGAGTCGTCGGGGTATGAGCAGTTCTTC. It specifies CAISESSGYEQFF.

The chain employs TRBV25-1 and TRBJ2-7, with D possibly being TRBD2 (6 bases). The CDR3 totals 16 residues. CDR1 is MGHDK, CDR2 SYGVNS, per germline. The germline V and J ends were trimmed by 5 bases and 0 bases, with 17 bases remaining between them. DNA for the CDR3: TGTGCCAGCAGTCCGCACGGAGGGACCGTCTCCTACGAGCAGTACTTC. It specifies CASSPHGGTVSYEQYF.

This clone has a handful of counts. V gene TRBV25-1 combines with J gene TRBJ1-2; no definite D call. CDR1 and CDR2 from the germline V gene are MGHDK and SYGVNS. The V end was cut by 7 bases, the J end by 8 bases, with 14 bases between. CDR3 size: 12 residues. CDR3 sequence: CASNEGGFGYTF. The CDR3 bases are TGTGCCAGCAATGAGGGAGGGTTCGGCTACACCTTC.

The V gene is TRBV27, the J gene TRBJ2-3; 9 bases match TRBD2. Germline values: CDR1 MNHEY, CDR2 SMNVEV (reference sequence). This CDR3 has 16 amino acids. Losses at the gene ends were 6 bases for V and 1 base for J; bases not matched to a gene: 8. CDR3 sequence reads: CASRNRLAVGTDTQYF. DNA for the CDR3: TGTGCCAGCAGAAACCGACTAGCGGTGGGCACAGATACGCAGTATTTT.

This clone was seen once. This chain uses TRBV27 with TRBJ2-7, with 8 bases that match TRBD2. Germline CDR1 MNHEY, CDR2 SMNVEV (reference sequence). This CDR3 region has 16 residues. V was pared by 0 bases and J by 1 base, with 5 bases of the junction left unmatched. CDR3 bases: TGTGCCAGCAGTTTATCAGCGGGAGTTATATCCTACGAGCAGTACTTC. Its protein product is CASSLSAGVISYEQYF.

This clone was counted at least ten times. The chain couples TRBV6-4 to TRBJ2-3; 9 bases line up with TRBD1. Germline assignment: CDR1 MRHNA and CDR2 SNTAGT. The CDR3 covers 16 residues. V shed 0 bases and J 8 bases; nucleotides not matched to a gene: 9. The CDR3 reads CASSDSGGTGISTQYF. CDR3 in DNA: TGTGCCAGCAGTGACTCGGGAGGGACAGGGATTAGTACGCAGTATTTT.

This clone was seen only a few times. The genes are TRBV5-1 and TRBJ1-1, with D possibly matching TRBD1 (5 bases). From germline, CDR1 is SGHRS and CDR2 YFSETQ. V lost 1 base, J lost 3 bases, and 7 bases lay in between. The CDR3 consists of 13 residues. This chain's CDR3 is CASSLSGYTEAFF. Here the CDR3 DNA reads TGCGCCAGCAGCTTGTCAGGGTACACTGAAGCTTTCTTT.

This clone was counted between two and nine times. The V and J genes are TRBV29-1 and TRBJ2-7, with D possibly matching TRBD1 (6 bases). The germline CDR1 and CDR2 sequences are SQVTM and ANQGSEA. V was pared by 7 bases and J by 3 bases, with 13 bases between. This CDR3 is built from 12 residues. CDR3 sequence reads: CSATGFHYEQYF. DNA for the CDR3: TGCAGCGCCACAGGGTTCCACTACGAGCAGTACTTC.

The chain is built from TRBV10-3 and TRBJ2-7; TRBD1 might be the D (5 bases). The V gene's germline CDR1 is ENHRY and CDR2 SYGVKD. V gave up 0 bases and J gave up 0 bases, with 9 bases separating them. CDR3 length: 15 amino acids. This CDR3 reads CAISESKTDSYEQYF. The CDR3 DNA is TGTGCCATCAGTGAGTCGAAGACAGACTCCTACGAGCAGTACTTC.

This chain uses TRBV6-1 with TRBJ2-7; 12 nucleotides agree with TRBD2. The germline CDR1 and CDR2 sequences are MNHNS and SASEGT. The CDR3 runs to 16 residues. Trimming removed 6 bases from V and 7 bases from J; junction bases left unmatched: 13. Here the CDR3 reads CASREPGLAGSREQYF. The CDR3 DNA follows: TGTGCCAGCAGGGAACCCGGACTAGCGGGATCTAGGGAGCAGTACTTC.

V is TRBV12-5 and J is TRBJ2-3; no clear D. The ends were cut back, 2 bases at V and 0 bases at J, with 12 bases in the middle. This CDR3 comprises 16 residues. In germline, CDR1 is LGHNT, CDR2 FRNRAP. The CDR3 here is CASGLYQASSTDTQYF. Written as DNA, the CDR3 is TGTGCTAGTGGTTTGTATCAGGCCTCTAGCACAGATACGCAGTATTTT.

CDR3 loop: CASSQTAGSLYGYTF. The CDR3 DNA reads TGCGCCAGCAGCCAAACAGCGGGCAGCTTATATGGCTACACCTTC. This chain links TRBV4-1 with TRBJ1-2; no definite D call. Looked up from germline, CDR1 is MGHRA and CDR2 is YSYEKL. CDR3 length: 15 residues. The germline V and J ends were trimmed by 2 bases and 5 bases, with 15 bases remaining between them.

The chain joins TRBV18 to TRBJ1-1; the D is unclear. CDR3 length equals 15 residues. Germline values: CDR1 KGHSH, CDR2 LQKENI. V was trimmed by 5 bases and J by 6 bases, leaving 19 bases between them. CDR3 sequence: CASSRTPADGPEAFF. The CDR3 DNA follows: TGTGCCAGCTCAAGGACTCCGGCTGACGGGCCTGAAGCTTTCTTT.

The rearrangement uses TRBV11-2 and TRBJ2-7; 14 bases match TRBD2. Germline CDR1 and CDR2: SGHAT and FQNNGV. The CDR3 is 15 amino acids. V shed 3 bases and J 4 bases; nucleotides not matched to a gene: 2. The CDR3 protein is CASSFGLAGGYEQYF. For the CDR3, the DNA is TGTGCCAGCAGCTTTGGACTAGCGGGGGGATACGAGCAGTACTTC.

This clone was recorded a few times. The CDR3 bases are TGTGCCTGGAGCCGACAGGCCAATGGCTACACCTTC. It translates to CAWSRQANGYTF. The chain is built from TRBV30 and TRBJ1-2; tentatively, D is TRBD1 (6 bases). Germline CDR1 is GTSNPN and CDR2 is SVGIG (reference sequence). V lost 3 bases, J lost 6 bases, and 11 bases lay in between. The CDR3 runs to 12 residues.

The chain employs TRBV12-5 and TRBJ1-2; 7 nucleotides align to TRBD1. This CDR3 is built from 14 residues. The V gene end was trimmed by 5 bases and the J gene end by 4 bases; junction bases not matched to a gene: 7. Germline V gene data show CDR1 as LGHNT and CDR2 as FRNRAP. The CDR3 loop is CASGPTGTSYGYTF. CDR3 nucleotides: TGTGCTAGTGGTCCGACAGGGACCTCCTATGGCTACACCTTC.

The chain carries TRBV11-3 and TRBJ1-2; the D gene is possibly TRBD1 (5 bases). The CDR3 length is 17 residues. From germline, CDR1 is SGHNT and CDR2 YENEEA. Trimming left V 0 bases short and J 3 bases short, with 17 bases between. CDR3 region: CASSLDDFQGVDYGYTF. In nucleotides, the CDR3 is TGTGCCAGCAGCTTAGACGACTTCCAGGGCGTGGACTATGGCTACACCTTC.

The V and J genes are TRBV7-7 and TRBJ2-2, with a weak D call TRBD2 (5 bases). This CDR3 comprises 14 residues. Trimming removed 3 bases at V and 3 bases at J, with 8 bases between. The germline V gene has CDR1 SSHAT and CDR2 FNYEAQ (reference sequence). The CDR3: CASSLRVDTGELFF. DNA of the CDR3: TGTGCCAGCAGCTTGAGGGTCGACACCGGGGAGCTGTTTTTT.